The source of this T cell receptor (beta chain) is a study of T cell responses to AZD1222 COVID-19 vaccine. Across the study: Timing groups of about 4 and about 12 weeks for second doses were pooled. Study-wide results and caveats: With two AZD1222 doses given, Spike-specific TCR breadth and depth both rose. Regions left unmutated in variants are reportedly the target of nearly half of spike-specific TCRs. Just a handful of people given AZD1222 tested seropositive at baseline.

CDR1 SGHAT and CDR2 FQNNGV come from the germline V gene. The V gene end was trimmed by 0 bases and the J gene end by 10 bases; junction bases not matched to a gene: 7. The CDR3 has 15 amino acids. The method was immunoSEQ multiplex PCR; TCRdb's version includes in-frame clones alone and lacks a portion of them. The repertoire holds some 100,000 clones, approximately 87% seen once, with about 3.5% in the top ten. As concerns this clone: The target antigen is unknown.

The chain combines TRBV11-2 with TRBJ2-1, with TRBD1 matching 9 bases. Sample: peripheral blood, taken on day 0 of AZD1222 vaccination. This TCR was recovered from an adult in good health. The CDR3 loop reads CASSLEQGAGREQFF. The DNA for the CDR3 is TGTGCCAGCAGCTTAGAACAGGGGGCGGGACGGGAGCAGTTCTTC.